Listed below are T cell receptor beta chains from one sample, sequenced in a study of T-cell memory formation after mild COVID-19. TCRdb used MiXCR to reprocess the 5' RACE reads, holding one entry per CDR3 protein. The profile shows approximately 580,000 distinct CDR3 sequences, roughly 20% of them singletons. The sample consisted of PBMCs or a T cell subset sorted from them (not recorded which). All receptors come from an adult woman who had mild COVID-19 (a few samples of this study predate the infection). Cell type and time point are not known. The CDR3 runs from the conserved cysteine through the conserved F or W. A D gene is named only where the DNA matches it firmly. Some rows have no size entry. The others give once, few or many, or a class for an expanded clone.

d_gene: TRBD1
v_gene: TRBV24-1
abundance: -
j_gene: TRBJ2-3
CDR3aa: CATSDFRGITDTQYF
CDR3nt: TGTGCCACCAGTGATTTCAGGGGGATCACAGATACGCAGTATTTT

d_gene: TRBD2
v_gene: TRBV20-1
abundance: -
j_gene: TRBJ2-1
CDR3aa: CSARGLGLAGENYNEQFF
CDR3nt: TGCAGTGCCCGAGGGTTGGGACTAGCGGGAGAAAACTACAATGAGCAGTTCTTC

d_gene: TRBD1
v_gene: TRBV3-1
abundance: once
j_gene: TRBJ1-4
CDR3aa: CASSQGTGGSEKLFF
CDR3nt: TGTGCCAGCAGCCAAGGGACAGGGGGCAGTGAAAAACTGTTTTTT

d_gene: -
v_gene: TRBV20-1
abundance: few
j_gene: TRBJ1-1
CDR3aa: CSARGADTEAFF
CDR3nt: TGCAGTGCTAGAGGGGCGGATACTGAAGCTTTCTTT

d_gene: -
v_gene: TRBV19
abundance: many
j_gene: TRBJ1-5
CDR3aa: CASKRGGNQPQHF
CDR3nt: TGTGCCAGTAAGCGGGGTGGCAATCAGCCCCAGCATTTT

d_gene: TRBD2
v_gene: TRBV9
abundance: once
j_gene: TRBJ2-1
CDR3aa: CASSAQSGRVGSDNEQFF
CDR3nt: TGTGCCAGCAGCGCCCAGAGCGGGAGGGTGGGCTCCGACAATGAGCAGTTCTTC

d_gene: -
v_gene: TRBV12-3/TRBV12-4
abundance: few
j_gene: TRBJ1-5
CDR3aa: CASSWEGDQPQHF
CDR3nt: TGTGCCAGCAGTTGGGAGGGGGACCAGCCCCAGCATTTT

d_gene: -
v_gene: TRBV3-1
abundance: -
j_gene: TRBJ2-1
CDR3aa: CASSQGAGANNEQFF
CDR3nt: TGTGCCAGCAGCCAAGGGGCAGGGGCTAACAATGAGCAGTTCTTC

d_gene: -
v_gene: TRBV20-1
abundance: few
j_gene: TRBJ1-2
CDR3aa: CSARDLGGYTF
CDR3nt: TGCAGTGCTAGAGATCTTGGTGGCTACACCTTC

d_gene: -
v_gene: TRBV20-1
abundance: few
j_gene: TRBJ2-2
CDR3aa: CSASRPRGTGELFF
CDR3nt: TGCAGTGCTAGTAGGCCCCGCGGCACCGGGGAGCTGTTTTTT

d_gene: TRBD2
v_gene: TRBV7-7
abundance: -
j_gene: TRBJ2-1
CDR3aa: CASSLTASGTHNEQFF
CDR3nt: TGTGCTAGCAGCTTAACGGCTAGCGGGACCCACAATGAGCAGTTCTTC

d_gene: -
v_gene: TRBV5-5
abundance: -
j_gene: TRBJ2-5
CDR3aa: CASSFDPVLAQYF
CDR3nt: TGTGCCAGCAGCTTTGACCCGGTCTTGGCCCAGTACTTC

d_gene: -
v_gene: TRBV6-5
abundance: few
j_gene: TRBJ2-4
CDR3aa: CASSDQGVAKNIQYF
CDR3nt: TGTGCCAGCAGCGATCAGGGAGTAGCCAAAAACATTCAGTACTTC